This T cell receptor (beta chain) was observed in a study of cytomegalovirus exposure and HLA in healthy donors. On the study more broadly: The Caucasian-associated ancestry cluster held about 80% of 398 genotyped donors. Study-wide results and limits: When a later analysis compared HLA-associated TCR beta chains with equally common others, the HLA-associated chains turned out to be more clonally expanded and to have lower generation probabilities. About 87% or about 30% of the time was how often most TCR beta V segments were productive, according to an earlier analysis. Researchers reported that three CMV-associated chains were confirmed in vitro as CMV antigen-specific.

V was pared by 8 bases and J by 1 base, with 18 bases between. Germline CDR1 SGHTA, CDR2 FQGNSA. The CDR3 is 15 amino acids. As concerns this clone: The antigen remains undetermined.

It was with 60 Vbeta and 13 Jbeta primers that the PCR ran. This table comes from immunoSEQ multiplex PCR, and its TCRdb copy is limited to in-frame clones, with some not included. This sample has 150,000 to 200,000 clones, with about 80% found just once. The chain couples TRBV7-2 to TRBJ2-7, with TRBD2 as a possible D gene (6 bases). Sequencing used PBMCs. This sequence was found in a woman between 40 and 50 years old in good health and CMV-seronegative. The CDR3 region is CASRTTGTASYEQYF. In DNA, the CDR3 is TGTGCCAGCCGTACTACCGGGACTGCTTCCTACGAGCAGTACTTC.